The clone carrying this TCR beta chain was seen only a few times. Its antigen remains unidentified. The source of the sample is a study of T cells after yellow fever vaccination. Regarding the study as a whole: Abundant bulk-derived clonotypes could contaminate FACS-sorted repertoires.

The 5'RACE template-switching step produced TCR cDNA and added a universal primer site and UMIs. TCRdb ran MiXCR on the 5' RACE reads and lists one entry per CDR3 protein. The profile covers about 580,000 distinct CDR3 sequences, with approximately 16% appearing a single time and 15% to 20% taken by the ten largest. Germline V gene data show CDR1 as MNHNS and CDR2 as SASEGT. Deletions cut 8 bases from V and 4 bases from J, with 11 bases between. The CDR3 loop spans 13 amino acids. The rearrangement links TRBV6-1 to TRBJ2-2, with D tentatively TRBD2 (7 bases). The TCR originated in a man aged 18 to 30 who received the YFV17D yellow fever vaccine. Sequences were derived from PBMCs, sampled around 5 days after the first yellow fever vaccination. The DNA of the CDR3 is TGTGCCAGCGGGGGGGCCGGCACCGGGGAGCTGTTTTTT. It encodes CASGGAGTGELFF.